The next 31 T cell receptor beta chains were all read from a single sample in a study of a mutant IDH1 vaccine in newly diagnosed glioma. The protocol was immunoSEQ multiplex PCR, while the TCRdb copy is restricted to in-frame clones and leaves out a portion. The sample comprises roughly 40,000 clones, 80% to 90% of which are singletons, and around 1.7% rests with the top ten. The antigens these receptors bind are not known. Sample time point: week 5, during vaccination. Vaccinated patients received 300 ug of mutant IDH1 20-mer peptide per dose, with topical imiquimod. Sequenced material: PBMCs, taken from a glioma patient whose treatment included an IDH1 peptide vaccine. Receptors were obtained from a man in his forties with glioma.

The V gene is TRBV7-9, the J gene TRBJ1-1; maybe TRBD1 (5 bases). This CDR3 has 14 residues. Germline-derived CDR1 and CDR2 are SEHNR and FQNEAQ (reference sequence). Trimming took 5 bases from V and 6 from J, leaving 16 bases between them. CDR3 in DNA: TGTGCCAGCAGCGAGGGACGGGGGAGCGCTGAAGCTTTCTTT. It encodes CASSEGRGSAEAFF.

The chain couples TRBV5-1 to TRBJ2-2; 10 bases match TRBD2. The CDR3 length is 15 residues. V shed 7 bases, J shed 3 bases, and the junction held 6 bases outside the gene matches. The germline CDR1 and CDR2 sequences are SGHRS and YFSETQ. In DNA, the CDR3 is TGCGCCAGCCAACACACTAGCGGGGACACCGGGGAGCTGTTTTTT. It translates to CASQHTSGDTGELFF.

V and J are TRBV25-1 and TRBJ1-2, with unresolved D. The CDR3 runs 15 residues. Trimming took 3 bases from V and 3 from J, leaving 14 bases between them. From germline, CDR1 is MGHDK and CDR2 SYGVNS. CDR3 in amino acids: CASSDNLGSYYGYTF. CDR3 in DNA: TGTGCCAGCAGTGATAACCTGGGTTCTTACTATGGCTACACCTTC.

The J gene is TRBJ1-2, the V gene TRBV10-3; the match to TRBD1 covers 7 bases. This CDR3 contains 14 residues. Trimming cost V 3 bases and J 6 bases; bases outside gene matches: 7. The germline V gene encodes CDR1 ENHRY and CDR2 SYGVKD. In DNA form, the CDR3 reads TGTGCCATCAGTGACCCGGGACAGACTGATGGCTACACCTTC. This translates into CAISDPGQTDGYTF.

The rearrangement joins TRBV6-1 to TRBJ2-7, with TRBD1 matching 11 bases. V shed 4 bases, J shed 3 bases, and the junction held 2 bases outside the gene matches. The CDR3 sequence is 14 residues long. Germline loops: CDR1 MNHNS, CDR2 SASEGT. CDR3 sequence: CASSVGTGGYEQYF. DNA of the CDR3: TGTGCCAGCAGTGTGGGGACAGGGGGCTACGAGCAGTACTTC.

The gene calls are TRBV7-3 and TRBJ2-5; TRBD2 is a possible D gene (7 bases). V gave up 5 bases and J gave up 5 bases, with 18 bases separating them. There are 15 residues in the CDR3. CDR1 is SGHTA and CDR2 is FQGTGA in the germline V gene. The CDR3 spells CASSPGRGGYETQYF. The CDR3 region has the DNA TGTGCCAGCAGCCCGGGGAGGGGGGGGTACGAGACCCAGTACTTC. Combining the CDR3 with reference TRBV7-3 and TRBJ2-5 gives the whole variable domain GAGVSQTPSNKVTEKGKYVELRCDPISGHTALYWYRQSLGQGPEFLIYFQGTGAADDSGLPNDRFFAVRPEGSVSTLKIQRTERGDSAVYLCASSPGRGGYETQYFGPGTRLLVL.

The V gene is TRBV7-8, the J gene TRBJ1-3; 10 bases are a match to TRBD1. V gave up 10 bases and J gave up 5 bases; unmatched junction bases: 11. This CDR3 is 15 amino acids long. In germline, CDR1 is SGHVS, CDR2 FQNEAQ. For the CDR3, the DNA is TGTGCCACCGGACAGGGGGTTTCTACTAGAAACACCATATATTTT. Its protein product is CATGQGVSTRNTIYF.

V and J are TRBV10-3 and TRBJ1-1; TRBD1 is a possible D gene (5 bases). The ends were cut back, 0 bases at V and 7 bases at J, with 12 bases in the middle. The CDR3 consists of 14 residues. Germline CDR1 is ENHRY and CDR2 is SYGVKD. The CDR3 spells CAISESAGINEAFF. Written as DNA, the CDR3 is TGTGCCATCAGTGAGTCGGCAGGGATAAATGAAGCTTTCTTT.

The chain employs TRBV5-1 and TRBJ2-3; 14 bases are a match to TRBD2. J was trimmed by 7 bases and V by 4 bases; bases with no gene match: 11. Looked up from germline, CDR1 is SGHRS and CDR2 is YFSETQ. This CDR3 region has 17 residues. The DNA of the CDR3 is TGCGCCAGCAGCCACCAGACTAGCGGGAGGGATGGAAATACGCAGTATTTT. Translating it yields CASSHQTSGRDGNTQYF.

The chain carries TRBV7-9 and TRBJ1-1; D not resolved. Trimming pared 1 base from V and 8 bases from J, leaving 8 bases between. Germline loops: CDR1 SEHNR, CDR2 FQNEAQ (reference sequence). The CDR3 is 12 residues long. CDR3 in amino acids: CASSLGIQEAFF. The CDR3 DNA reads as TGTGCCAGCAGCTTAGGGATACAGGAAGCTTTCTTT.

This chain joins TRBV5-6 and TRBJ2-1, with 8 bases matching TRBD2. CDR3 size: 18 residues. Losses at the gene ends were 2 bases for V and 10 bases for J; bases not matched to a gene: 20. From germline, CDR1 is SGHDT and CDR2 YYEEEE. The CDR3 coding sequence is TGTGCCAGCAGCTTCCCCCTGGGTAGCGGGGACACAATACTCGAGCAGTTCTTC. Translation gives CASSFPLGSGDTILEQFF.

The gene calls are TRBV2 and TRBJ2-7; D is possibly TRBD2 (5 bases). The CDR3 covers 15 residues. V shed 2 bases and J shed 0 bases, with 11 bases lying between them. Germline CDR1 and CDR2: SNHLY and FYNNEI. The CDR3 is CASSERDYNSYEQYF. The DNA of the CDR3 is TGTGCCAGCAGTGAAAGAGACTATAACTCCTACGAGCAGTACTTC.

This sequence joins TRBV19 and TRBJ2-6, with D unclear. Deletions cut 7 bases from V and 0 bases from J, with 10 bases between. CDR3 length equals 15 residues. CDR1 is LNHDA and CDR2 is SQIVND in the germline V gene (reference sequence). CDR3 residues: CASKSPHSGANVLTF. CDR3 DNA: TGTGCCAGTAAATCCCCCCACTCTGGGGCCAACGTCCTGACTTTC.

The genes are TRBV5-1 and TRBJ2-3; D is unresolved. CDR1 and CDR2 from the germline V gene are SGHRS and YFSETQ. This CDR3 is 14 amino acids long. With 0 bases removed from V and 2 bases from J, the gap between germline ends came to 7 bases. The CDR3, as DNA: TGCGCCAGCAGCTTGGGTAGATTCACAGATACGCAGTATTTT. Translating gives CASSLGRFTDTQYF.

The rearrangement links TRBV10-3 to TRBJ2-7, with 7 bases aligning to TRBD2. Trimming took 2 bases from V and 2 from J; bases not matched to a gene: 12. CDR3 length equals 17 residues. CDR1 is ENHRY, CDR2 SYGVKD, per germline. The CDR3 nucleotides read TGTGCCATCAGTGAGGTTGTCGGGGAGGGGAGGGCCTACGAGCAGTACTTC. Encoded protein: CAISEVVGEGRAYEQYF.

V usage is TRBV7-8 and J usage is TRBJ1-5, with D perhaps TRBD1 (6 bases). V was shortened by 4 bases and J by 7 bases, with 8 bases between the two germline ends. The CDR3 is 12 amino acids. Per the germline V gene, CDR1 is SGHVS and CDR2 is FQNEAQ. CDR3 amino acids: CASSSTGQPQHF. The DNA of the CDR3 is TGTGCCAGCAGCTCCACAGGGCAGCCCCAGCATTTT. Filled out from reference TRBV7-8 and TRBJ1-5, the complete variable domain reads GAGVSQSPRYKVAKRGQDVALRCDPISGHVSLFWYQQALGQGPEFLTYFQNEAQLDKSGLPSDRFFAERPEGSVSTLKIQRTQQEDSAVYLCASSSTGQPQHFGDGTRLSIL.

The chain links TRBV5-1 to TRBJ2-5, with D unresolved. CDR3 length: 14 residues. Germline V gene data show CDR1 as SGHRS and CDR2 as YFSETQ. With 1 base removed from V and 5 bases from J, the gap between germline ends came to 12 bases. The CDR3 DNA sequence: TGCGCCAGCAGCTTGTGGGTCGGGCTGGAGACCCAGTACTTC. As protein: CASSLWVGLETQYF.

The rearrangement uses TRBV15 and TRBJ2-5; the D call may be TRBD1 or TRBD2 (5 bases each). Germline assignment: CDR1 LNHNV and CDR2 YYDKDF (reference sequence). The V end was cut by 1 base, the J end by 5 bases, with 11 bases between. This CDR3 region has 14 residues. Here the CDR3 DNA reads TGTGCCACCAGCAGAGTAAACGAGGGGGAGACCCAGTACTTC. Encoded protein: CATSRVNEGETQYF. Using reference TRBV15 and TRBJ2-5 for the parts outside the CDR3, the full variable domain is DAMVIQNPRYQVTQFGKPVTLSCSQTLNHNVMYWYQQKSSQAPKLLFHYYDKDFNNEADTPDNFQSRRPNTSFCFLDIRSPGLGDTAMYLCATSRVNEGETQYFGPGTRLLVL.

J is TRBJ2-7 and V is TRBV28, with TRBD1 as a possible D gene (6 bases). This CDR3 has 14 amino acids. Germline V CDR1 and CDR2: MDHEN, SYDVKM. The V and J ends lost 6 bases and 2 bases respectively, with 14 bases between them. CDR3 loop: CASSTTGFPYEQYF. The CDR3 bases are TGTGCCAGCAGCACTACAGGGTTCCCCTACGAGCAGTACTTC.

The J gene is TRBJ1-4, the V gene TRBV6-1; D remains ambiguous. The CDR3 length is 14 residues. The germline gives CDR1 MNHNS, CDR2 SASEGT. V was pared by 3 bases and J by 3 bases, with 8 bases between. CDR3 in DNA: TGTGCCAGCAGTGACGGAGGAGCTAATGAAAAACTGTTTTTT. This gives the protein CASSDGGANEKLFF.

This rearrangement joins TRBV6-6 to TRBJ1-5; possibly TRBD1 for D (5 bases). The CDR3 covers 15 residues. The V and J ends lost 8 bases and 5 bases respectively, with 19 bases between them. CDR1 MNHNY and CDR2 SVGAGI come from the germline V gene (reference sequence). CDR3 sequence reads: CASGPFMGPDQPQHF. CDR3 nucleotides: TGTGCCAGCGGACCATTCATGGGGCCCGATCAGCCCCAGCATTTT.

The rearrangement uses TRBV18 and TRBJ1-5; no reliable D call. Germline values: CDR1 KGHSH, CDR2 LQKENI. The CDR3 is made up of 13 amino acids. V lost 5 bases to trimming and J lost 3 bases, with 8 bases between them. For the CDR3, the DNA is TGTGCCAGCTCATGGCTAGACAATCAGCCCCAGCATTTT. Protein product: CASSWLDNQPQHF.

This chain uses TRBV29-1 with TRBJ2-5; D unresolved. Trimming shortened V by 5 bases and J by 2 bases, and 9 bases separated the two germline ends. CDR1 is SQVTM, CDR2 ANQGSEA, per germline. The CDR3 runs 12 residues. The CDR3, as DNA: TGCAGCGTTTTGGCGCGACAAGAGACCCAGTACTTC. Translated, it gives CSVLARQETQYF.

The DNA for the CDR3 is TGTGCCAGCAGTTCCCTTACAGGGGGCCGGGATGGCTACACCTTC. Amino acids: CASSSLTGGRDGYTF. The chain couples TRBV27 to TRBJ1-2; TRBD1 agrees at 9 bases. Germline V CDR1 and CDR2: MNHEY, SMNVEV (reference sequence). There are 15 residues in the CDR3. The V segment lost 4 bases and the J segment 6 bases; nucleotides outside the gene matches: 9.

This chain uses TRBV7-9 with TRBJ2-7; D call uncertain. In germline, CDR1 is SEHNR, CDR2 FQNEAQ (reference sequence). This CDR3 comprises 14 residues. V dropped 4 bases and J dropped 2 bases, with 12 bases sitting between them. CDR3 residues: CASSSGLRAYEQYF. DNA for the CDR3: TGTGCCAGCAGCTCCGGGCTACGGGCCTACGAGCAGTACTTC.

This clone was seen a few times. This sequence joins TRBV7-9 and TRBJ1-5; weak D call: TRBD1 (5 bases). The ends were cut back, 4 bases at V and 6 bases at J, with 10 bases in the middle. CDR1 SEHNR and CDR2 FQNEAQ come from the germline V gene (reference sequence). The CDR3 contains 13 residues. CDR3 sequence reads: CASSSGNLQPQHF. The CDR3 region has the DNA TGTGCCAGCAGCTCAGGGAACCTTCAGCCCCAGCATTTT.

The chain carries TRBV5-4 and TRBJ2-5; TRBD1 matches at 7 bases. The CDR3 runs to 15 residues. Germline-derived CDR1 and CDR2 are SGHNT and YYREEE (reference sequence). V lost 1 base, J lost 4 bases, and 7 bases stayed unmatched. The CDR3 DNA reads TGTGCCAGCAGCTTGCCCGGGACAGCGGCAGAGACCCAGTACTTC. Translating gives CASSLPGTAAETQYF.

The chain is built from TRBV27 and TRBJ2-7; 7 bases line up with TRBD1. V lost 3 bases and J lost 0; bases outside the gene matches: 2. The CDR3 runs to 14 residues. CDR1 and CDR2 from the germline V gene are MNHEY and SMNVEV (reference sequence). The CDR3 sequence is CASSFGDSSYEQYF. In nucleotides, the CDR3 is TGTGCCAGCAGTTTCGGGGACAGCTCCTACGAGCAGTACTTC.

This rearrangement joins TRBV4-1 to TRBJ1-5; D may be TRBD1 (6 bases). The germline CDR1 and CDR2 sequences are MGHRA and YSYEKL. The CDR3 consists of 16 residues. Trimming stripped 0 bases from V and 6 bases from J, with 15 bases between. CDR3 loop: CASSQEGWGGAQPQHF. CDR3 sequence (DNA): TGCGCCAGCAGCCAAGAAGGTTGGGGGGGGGCTCAGCCCCAGCATTTT.

The V gene is TRBV19, the J gene TRBJ2-7, with 9 bases lining up with TRBD1. V lost 5 bases to trimming and J lost 2 bases; unmatched junction nucleotides: 4. Germline CDR1 is LNHDA and CDR2 is SQIVND (reference sequence). CDR3 length: 14 amino acids. CDR3 coding DNA: TGTGCCAGTAGTTTTGGGACAGGGCCCTACGAGCAGTACTTC. Its protein is CASSFGTGPYEQYF.

The rearrangement uses TRBV10-3 and TRBJ1-2; a weak D match, TRBD1 (6 bases). This CDR3 has 15 residues. Trimming cost V 4 bases and J 4 bases, with 16 bases left between them. The germline V gene encodes CDR1 ENHRY and CDR2 SYGVKD. CDR3 in amino acids: CAISGGDRSIYGYTF. The CDR3 nucleotides are TGTGCCATCAGTGGAGGAGACAGGTCCATCTATGGCTACACCTTC.